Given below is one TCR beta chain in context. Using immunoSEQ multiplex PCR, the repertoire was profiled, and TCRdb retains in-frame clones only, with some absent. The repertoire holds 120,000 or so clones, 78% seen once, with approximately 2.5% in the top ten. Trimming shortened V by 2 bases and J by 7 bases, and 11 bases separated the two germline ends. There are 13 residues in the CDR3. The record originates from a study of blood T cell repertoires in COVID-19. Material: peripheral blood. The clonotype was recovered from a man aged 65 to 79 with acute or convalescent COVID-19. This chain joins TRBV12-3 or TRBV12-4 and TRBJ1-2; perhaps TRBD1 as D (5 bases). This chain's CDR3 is CASSLQVRVGYTF. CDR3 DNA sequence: TGTGCCAGCAGTTTACAGGTCAGGGTTGGCTACACCTTC.